This T cell receptor (beta chain) was documented in a study of CD8 T cells in Susac syndrome. With random hexamers, about 0.5 to 1 ug RNA was reverse transcribed. Amplification of TCR beta CDR3 by immunoSEQ multiplex PCR spanned 54 Vbeta and 13 Jbeta. TCRdb reanalysed the immunoSEQ multiplex PCR reads using MiXCR and keeps one entry per CDR3 protein. The sample consists of 90,000 to 150,000 distinct CDR3 sequences, approximately 91% of them appearing once. This clonotype occurred a few times. Its matching antigen is unknown. Study-level results: The study conceded that its TCR sequencing and HLA analysis involved relatively few individuals.

The controls, all healthy donors, were matched for age and sex. V lost 3 bases and J 8 bases, leaving 10 bases between the germline ends. The CDR3 has 12 residues. Germline V gene data show CDR1 as MGHDK and CDR2 as SYGVNS. This receptor was identified in a human donor in good health. Material: CD4+ T cells from PBMCs. This chain uses TRBV25-1 with TRBJ1-2; D possibly corresponds to TRBD1 (5 bases). The chain's CDR3 is CASSDGREGYTF. The CDR3 DNA reads TGTGCCAGCAGTGATGGCAGGGAAGGCTACACCTTC.